Each of the 18 T cell receptor beta chains below was sequenced from the same sample in a study of cytomegalovirus exposure and HLA in healthy donors. Measured with immunoSEQ multiplex PCR; TCRdb has only the in-frame clones, and not every one. The profile shows over 85,000 clones, approximately 89% of them singletons. Sequenced material: PBMCs. These receptors all stem from a woman between 18 and 29 years old in good health and CMV-seronegative.

CDR3 region: CASSSGSSTYEQYF. CDR3 coding DNA: TGCGCCAGCAGCTCAGGTAGTTCCACCTACGAGCAGTACTTC. V usage is TRBV5-1 and J usage is TRBJ2-7; D uncertain. Germline V CDR1 and CDR2: SGHRS, YFSETQ. The CDR3 extends over 14 amino acids. V was clipped by 3 bases and J by 2 bases, with 12 bases between them. The complete variable domain, with remaining parts taken from reference TRBV5-1 and TRBJ2-7, reads KAGVTQTPRYLIKTRGQQVTLSCSPISGHRSVSWYQQTPGQGLQFLFEYFSETQRNKGNFPGRFSGRQFSNSRSEMNVSTLELGDSALYLCASSSGSSTYEQYFGPGTRLTVT.

The chain combines TRBV27 with TRBJ1-1; 10 nucleotides align to TRBD1. The CDR3 extends over 14 amino acids. Germline V gives CDR1 MNHEY, CDR2 SMNVEV (reference sequence). V gave up 8 bases and J gave up 0 bases; unmatched junction bases: 3. CDR3 in DNA: TGTGCCAGCCGGGACAGGGGCCTGAACACTGAAGCTTTCTTT. Amino acid sequence: CASRDRGLNTEAFF.

The chain couples TRBV11-2 to TRBJ2-1; D is unresolved. The CDR3 contains 14 residues. Trimming cost V 0 bases and J 7 bases, with 10 bases left between them. Germline V gene sequence: CDR1 SGHAT, CDR2 FQNNGV. The CDR3 loop is CASSLDNAPNEQFF. CDR3 nucleotide sequence: TGTGCCAGCAGCTTAGATAACGCGCCGAATGAGCAGTTCTTC. The full variable domain, in which reference TRBV11-2 and TRBJ2-1 provide the parts outside the CDR3, is EAGVAQSPRYKIIEKRQSVAFWCNPISGHATLYWYQQILGQGPKLLIQFQNNGVVDDSQLPKDRFSAERLKGVDSTLKIQPAKLEDSAVYLCASSLDNAPNEQFFGPGTRLTVL.

The rearrangement uses TRBV5-1 and TRBJ2-5, with 8 positions matching TRBD1. The CDR3 runs to 15 residues. Trimming removed 0 bases from V and 0 bases from J; junction bases left unmatched: 1. CDR1 SGHRS and CDR2 YFSETQ come from the germline V gene. The CDR3, as DNA: TGCGCCAGCAGCTTGGGGACAGGGTACCAAGAGACCCAGTACTTC. Translation gives CASSLGTGYQETQYF.

The V call is TRBV19, the J call TRBJ1-3, with D unclear. V lost 5 bases to trimming and J lost 2 bases, with 22 bases between them. Germline V CDR1 and CDR2: LNHDA, SQIVND (reference sequence). The CDR3 has 18 amino acids. CDR3 DNA: TGTGCCAGTAGTTCCCCAACCGGCCTGCGGTCCCCTGGAAACACCATATATTTT. Amino acid sequence: CASSSPTGLRSPGNTIYF.

The chain combines TRBV2 with TRBJ1-1; a weak D match, TRBD1 (5 bases). This CDR3 contains 13 residues. The ends were cut back, 10 bases at V and 4 bases at J, with 16 bases in the middle. CDR1 is SNHLY, CDR2 FYNNEI, per germline. The CDR3 spells CATANIGGTEAFF. In DNA form, the CDR3 reads TGTGCCACCGCTAACATCGGGGGCACTGAAGCTTTCTTT.

The DNA for the CDR3 is TGCGCCAGCAGTGACCACCGGGACAGGGTTTTGCACGGGGAGCTGTTTTTT. Translating gives CASSDHRDRVLHGELFF. The gene calls are TRBV10-1 and TRBJ2-2; 9 bases align to TRBD1. The CDR3 consists of 17 residues. Per germline, CDR1 WNHNN and CDR2 SYGVQD (reference sequence). Trimming cost V 3 bases and J 7 bases; bases outside gene matches: 12.

Concerning this clone: Other DNA sequences in the same sample also yield this CDR3. CDR3 DNA: TGTGCCAGCAGTTTACGGGGCTCCTACGAGCAGTACTTC. Translation gives CASSLRGSYEQYF. The rearrangement uses TRBV27 and TRBJ2-7, with D tentatively TRBD2 (5 bases). The germline V and J ends were trimmed by 2 bases and 0 bases, with 5 bases remaining between them. The CDR3 runs 13 residues. Germline CDR1 and CDR2: MNHEY and SMNVEV (reference sequence).

The chain uses TRBV15 and TRBJ1-6; D might be TRBD1 (5 bases). There are 17 residues in the CDR3. CDR1 LNHNV and CDR2 YYDKDF come from the germline V gene (reference sequence). The V and J ends lost 2 bases and 0 bases respectively, with 11 bases between them. CDR3 amino acids: CATSRTGSVSYNSPLHF. The CDR3 nucleotides read TGTGCCACCAGCAGAACAGGTTCAGTCTCCTATAATTCACCCCTCCACTTT.

Here the CDR3 DNA reads TGTGCCAGCAGTTTTGGGGGCGTGGGGAACACTGAAGCTTTCTTT. Its translation is CASSFGGVGNTEAFF. The V gene is TRBV28, the J gene TRBJ1-1; D possibly corresponds to TRBD1 (6 bases). Trimming pared 3 bases from V and 1 base from J, leaving 12 bases between. The CDR3 contains 15 residues. The germline V gene encodes CDR1 MDHEN and CDR2 SYDVKM. Full variable domain (outside the CDR3, taken from reference TRBV28 and TRBJ1-1): DVKVTQSSRYLVKRTGEKVFLECVQDMDHENMFWYRQDPGLGLRLIYFSYDVKMKEKGDIPEGYSVSREKKERFSLILESASTNQTSMYLCASSFGGVGNTEAFFGQGTRLTVV.

This clone was observed once. V is TRBV4-1 and J is TRBJ1-3; no clear D. The germline V gene has CDR1 MGHRA and CDR2 YSYEKL. The CDR3 is made up of 15 amino acids. Between the trimmed V and J ends, which lost 0 bases and 2 bases, there was a span of 8 bases. The CDR3 spells CASSQDPVPGNTIYF. The CDR3 DNA reads as TGCGCCAGCAGCCAAGATCCGGTACCTGGAAACACCATATATTTT.

The chain links TRBV18 to TRBJ1-1; maybe TRBD1 (6 bases). Germline lookup yields CDR1 KGHSH and CDR2 LQKENI. Trimming pared 4 bases from V and 5 bases from J, leaving 14 bases between. CDR3 size: 14 residues. The CDR3 is CASSLGTRGTEAFF. Written as DNA, the CDR3 is TGTGCCAGCTCACTCGGGACAAGGGGGACTGAAGCTTTCTTT.

V gene TRBV27 combines with J gene TRBJ1-1; TRBD1 is a possible D gene (6 bases). Germline V CDR1 and CDR2: MNHEY, SMNVEV (reference sequence). The CDR3 totals 13 residues. Between the trimmed V and J ends, which lost 8 bases and 4 bases, there was a span of 14 bases. The CDR3 is CASRRTVATEAFF. The CDR3 DNA reads as TGTGCCAGCCGGAGGACAGTAGCCACTGAAGCTTTCTTT.

J is TRBJ2-5 and V is TRBV7-6, with 7 bases fitting TRBD2. The CDR3 has 16 amino acids. With 5 bases clipped from V and 7 bases from J, the junction kept 16 bases outside the gene matches. CDR1 SGHVS and CDR2 FNYEAQ come from the germline V gene. The CDR3 sequence: CASSPSWGGGPGTQYF. The CDR3 DNA reads TGTGCCAGCAGCCCATCTTGGGGCGGGGGTCCGGGGACCCAGTACTTC.

The chain combines TRBV11-1 with TRBJ2-7; TRBD2 matches at 7 bases. Trimming removed 0 bases from V and 9 bases from J; junction bases left unmatched: 8. Germline assignment: CDR1 SGHAT and CDR2 FQDESV (reference sequence). This CDR3 spans 14 amino acids. CDR3 region: CASSLAEVRGGQYF. CDR3 sequence (DNA): TGTGCCAGCAGCTTAGCCGAGGTCCGCGGGGGGCAGTACTTC.

The chain recombines TRBV11-1 with TRBJ2-6; tentatively, D is TRBD2 (5 bases). Trimming removed 4 bases from V and 0 bases from J, with 10 bases in between. The CDR3 contains 16 residues. Germline V gives CDR1 SGHAT, CDR2 FQDESV (reference sequence). The CDR3 here is CASSSFGDSGANVLTF. CDR3 bases: TGTGCCAGCAGCTCGTTCGGGGACTCTGGGGCCAACGTCCTGACTTTC.

The V gene is TRBV6-1, the J gene TRBJ2-7, with a tentative D call TRBD1 (5 bases). Germline-derived CDR1 and CDR2 are MNHNS and SASEGT. The length of the CDR3 is 16 residues. V lost 4 bases, J lost 0 bases, and 16 bases lay in between. The CDR3 reads CASSGGDRARSYEQYF. The CDR3, as DNA: TGTGCCAGCAGTGGAGGAGACAGAGCTCGCTCCTACGAGCAGTACTTC.

The rearrangement links TRBV11-3 to TRBJ2-1; 11 bases are shared with TRBD2. Germline V gene data show CDR1 as SGHNT and CDR2 as YENEEA. This CDR3 contains 15 residues. After removal of 5 bases from V and 8 bases from J, the junction contained 8 bases not matched to a gene. The CDR3 DNA reads as TGTGCCAGCAGCCTAACTAGCGGGAGTTTCGATGAGCAGTTCTTC. This encodes CASSLTSGSFDEQFF.